This note documents a single TCR beta chain sequence. Its recognized antigen is unknown. Per-base qualities were not stored, and no clone one base away is much larger. Taken with the paper, the label for time point translates to: baseline before first vaccination. The sample's treatment or condition label, decoded: meningococcal conjugate vaccine given as trial control. Samples from vaccinated people were obtained from the UK trials COV001 and COV002, which included a single-blind randomized controlled phase 2/3 trial of AZD1222 (ChAdOx1 nCoV-19) in healthy adults. Trial participant PBMC samples were collected at day 0 and day 28 after the second dose for TCRbeta chain sequencing. The CDR3 regions of human TCRbeta chains were subjected to immunosequencing. From the authors' description of their analysis: Repertoire TCRs were checked for matches against a reference library of SARS-CoV-2-specific TCRs that had been generated using the MIRA antigen-specificity platform. Breadth meant the fraction of unique TCRs that were SARS-CoV-2-associated, whereas depth meant the fraction of total T cells that were SARS-CoV-2-associated. Each spike-specific TCR was assigned to its reactive spike region and to a CD4 or CD8 class using the MIRA data. Log10-transformed breadth and depth values were compared by one-way ANOVA with Sidak's multiple comparisons tests. Here the immuneACCESS table is served through TCRdb, limited to in-frame sequences with V and J called. Missing clones are a known gap in these copies; in checked studies unresolved V genes cover under half, and the rest lacks a known reason. That table supplies the V and J calls and clone size; D and trimming were determined from the DNA. The sample table shows 55,000 to 60,000 clones, and roughly 85% are seen once. Roughly 19% of the sample lies in the top ten.

The entry originates in a study of T cell responses to AZD1222 COVID-19 vaccine (dated by TCRdb to about 2021). Regarding the study in general: A total of more than 230 trial participants underwent TCR sequencing, of whom nearly 210 had received two doses of AZD1222 and approximately 25 had received two doses of the MenACWY control vaccine. Trial participants were enrolled by age into 18-55, 56-69 and 70-plus year subgroups, with roughly 150, 30 and 60 TCR-sequenced participants respectively.

The junction shows trimming of 5 bases on V and 0 bases on J, and the gene matches do not reach 4 bases of it. The germline V gene (reference sequence) sets CDR1 to LNHNV and CDR2 to YYDKDF. The CDR3, cysteine through phenylalanine, is 17 amino acids long. Here the CDR3 DNA is all that survives: 51 bases in frame from base 1. What the authors observed across the whole study: After two AZD1222 doses, both the breadth and the depth of spike-specific TCRs were significantly higher than at day 0 and than in MenACWY recipients. Conclusions about previously exposed vaccinees are limited because only six or seven AZD1222 recipients were SARS-CoV-2 seropositive at baseline. Because no day 14 peak-response samples were available, repertoires were characterized only after the peak T cell response. The 56-69-year group was small, and its depth increase did not reach significance, likely because of low power. Most participants were white British and females outnumbered males, and the authors suggested that clonal diversity may have been underestimated. Epitopes outside the regions mutated in the B.1.351 and B.1.1.7 variants were reportedly recognized by nearly half of the unique spike-specific TCRs. The vaccine-associated CD4 TCRs covered the entire spike protein, and the dominant responses fell in regions 160-218 and 743-854.

The receptor chain draws on TRBV15 and TRBJ2-2, with TRBD2 identical over 12 junction bases. The sequence derives from an adult in good health. Sequencing used peripheral blood, obtained on day 0 of MenACWY control vaccination. The DNA sequence is given as TGTGCCACCAGCGGACTAGCGGGAATTTCGAACACCGGGGAGCTGTTTTTT. This sequence encodes CATSGLAGISNTGELFF.